Presented here are 6 T cell receptor beta chains from one specimen sequenced in a study of technical replicates of blood from a few donors. The table came from immunoSEQ multiplex PCR; TCRdb's copy has only in-frame clones and leaves some out. The repertoire holds around 100,000 clones, with roughly 95% as singletons. Material for sequencing was T cells isolated from PBMCs. These TCRs come from a human donor in good health.

J is TRBJ2-7 and V is TRBV27, with D possibly being TRBD1 (6 bases). Germline CDR1 reads MNHEY; CDR2 reads SMNVEV (reference sequence). CDR3 length equals 15 residues. The ends were cut back, 3 bases at V and 3 bases at J, with 15 bases in the middle. In DNA form, the CDR3 reads TGTGCCAGCAGTTTGCGGACAGCTGTAAACTACGAGCAGTACTTC. Translation: CASSLRTAVNYEQYF.

The rearrangement joins TRBV19 to TRBJ1-5; a weak D match, TRBD1 (6 bases). Trimming pared 0 bases from V and 0 bases from J, leaving 15 bases between. This CDR3 is built from 18 residues. CDR1 and CDR2 (germline): LNHDA, SQIVND (reference sequence). The chain's CDR3 is CASSIDPRQDNSNQPQHF. CDR3 nucleotides: TGTGCCAGTAGTATAGATCCTAGACAGGATAATAGCAATCAGCCCCAGCATTTT.

V is TRBV10-2 and J is TRBJ2-7; TRBD1 matches at 9 bases. Per the germline V gene, CDR1 is WSHSY and CDR2 is SAAADI. Trimming cost V 3 bases and J 6 bases; bases outside gene matches: 9. There are 15 residues in the CDR3. The CDR3 loop is CASSDGTGLWSEQYF. The CDR3 bases are TGCGCCAGCAGTGATGGGACAGGGTTGTGGAGCGAGCAGTACTTC.

V and J are TRBV6-6 and TRBJ2-7, with a tentative D call TRBD1 (5 bases). This CDR3 contains 15 residues. V was cut by 2 bases and J by 2 bases, with 13 bases left in between. Germline V lookup: CDR1 MNHNY, CDR2 SVGAGI (reference sequence). CDR3 region: CASSYPAWGTYEQYF. The CDR3 region has the DNA TGTGCCAGCAGTTACCCGGCATGGGGCACCTACGAGCAGTACTTC.

The chain has TRBV30 and TRBJ1-2; no definite D call. Germline CDR1 is GTSNPN and CDR2 is SVGIG (reference sequence). The length of the CDR3 is 10 residues. The ends were cut back, 4 bases at V and 7 bases at J, with 7 bases in the middle. The CDR3 loop is CAWTGTGYTF. The CDR3 DNA sequence: TGTGCCTGGACAGGAACTGGCTACACCTTC.

V gene TRBV5-1 combines with J gene TRBJ2-5; D unresolved. Germline V gives CDR1 SGHRS, CDR2 YFSETQ. V lost 0 bases and J 4 bases, leaving 16 bases between the germline ends. This CDR3 has 16 residues. CDR3 sequence: CASSLAGSAGGETQYF. The CDR3 DNA reads as TGCGCCAGCAGCTTGGCCGGGTCCGCCGGCGGAGAGACCCAGTACTTC.